Described below is a single T cell receptor beta chain sequence and its context. Some clones are missing from TCRdb's copy, which holds only in-frame ones; the method was immunoSEQ multiplex PCR. The data hold 200,000 to 250,000 clones, with under 85% observed a single time. The data were obtained in a study of blood T cell repertoires in COVID-19. V lost 6 bases and J 4 bases, leaving 10 bases between the germline ends. The V gene's germline CDR1 is KGHSH and CDR2 LQKENI. This CDR3 contains 13 residues. The TCR was taken from a man in his 60s who had recovered from COVID-19. The V and J genes are TRBV18 and TRBJ2-1; D uncertain. What was sequenced was PBMCs or T cells enriched from blood (not recorded which). The CDR3 spells CASSQTKYNEQFF. The CDR3 DNA sequence: TGTGCCAGCTCTCAGACAAAGTACAATGAGCAGTTCTTC.